This is a list of T cell receptor beta chains from one sample in a study. In TCRdb, the 5' RACE reads were re-called with MiXCR into one record per CDR3 protein. In the table there are some 62,000 distinct CDR3 sequences, under 35% of which are singletons. Sequencing was done on a sample of tumor-infiltrating naive CD4+ T cells sorted from the breast tumor. Every receptor here comes from a female donor with breast cancer. CDR3s include the opening cysteine and the closing phenylalanine or tryptophan. The D gene is left open where the match is weak. Clone sizes are given selectively: once, few, many, or a class where the clone is expanded.

cdr3_aa cdr3_nt v_call d_call j_call clone_size
CASSSGANVLTF TGTGCCAGCAGCTCTGGGGCCAACGTCCTGACTTTC TRBV9 NA TRBJ2-6 few
CASSKGNRVASGANVLTF TGCGCCAGCAGCAAGGGAAACAGGGTAGCATCTGGGGCCAACGTCCTGACTTTC TRBV5-1 NA TRBJ2-6 once
CASAQEGMSGGPYF TGTGCCAGCGCTCAAGAGGGAATGAGCGGGGGGCCGTATTTT TRBV6-5 TRBD2 TRBJ2-3 NA
CASSESLDRANQPQHF TGTGCCAGCAGTGAATCTCTGGACAGGGCGAATCAGCCCCAGCATTTT TRBV6-1 TRBD1 TRBJ1-5 many
CASGVGTGELFF TGTGCCAGCGGCGTAGGCACCGGGGAGCTGTTTTTT TRBV7-9 NA TRBJ2-2 NA
CASSLASSGSSYEQYF TGTGCCAGCAGCTTGGCCTCTAGCGGCTCCTCCTACGAGCAGTACTTC TRBV5-6 TRBD2 TRBJ2-7 NA
CASSLEAGGHSYGYTF TGCGCCAGCAGCTTGGAGGCAGGGGGCCACTCCTATGGCTACACCTTC TRBV5-1 TRBD1 TRBJ1-2 NA
CSVEPLGAGRDNEQFF TGCAGCGTTGAACCTTTGGGGGCAGGGCGGGACAATGAGCAGTTCTTC TRBV29-1 NA TRBJ2-1 NA
CASSFAGGTGFF NA TRBV12-3/TRBV12-4 NA TRBJ2-1 few
CASRRQGAWETQYF TGTGCCAGCAGGAGACAGGGGGCATGGGAGACCCAGTACTTC TRBV12-3/TRBV12-4 TRBD1 TRBJ2-5 NA
CASSFNRVSYEQYF TGTGCCAGCAGTTTCAACAGGGTTTCCTACGAGCAGTACTTC TRBV6-2/TRBV6-3 NA TRBJ2-7 NA
CASRVASGSSGELFF TGCGCCAGCAGAGTGGCCAGCGGGAGTTCCGGGGAGCTGTTTTTT TRBV5-1 TRBD2 TRBJ2-2 NA
CSVALAGGETQYF TGCAGCGTTGCACTAGCGGGAGGAGAGACCCAGTACTTC TRBV29-1 TRBD2 TRBJ2-5 NA
CASSVRQGAEKLFF TGTGCCAGCAGCGTAAGGCAGGGGGCGGAAAAACTGTTTTTT TRBV9 TRBD1 TRBJ1-4 few
CASSPPRTGAKLFF TGTGCCAGCAGTCCACCCAGGACTGGGGCAAAACTGTTTTTT TRBV28 NA TRBJ1-4 NA
CASSAQGQGIETQYF TGTGCCAGCAGTGCGCAGGGACAGGGCATAGAGACCCAGTACTTC TRBV25-1 TRBD1 TRBJ2-5 NA
CASRGRLAGQETQYF TGCGCCAGCAGAGGGAGACTAGCGGGACAAGAGACCCAGTACTTC TRBV10-2 TRBD2 TRBJ2-5 NA
CSAKGTQETQYF TGCAGTGCGAAGGGGACGCAAGAGACCCAGTACTTC TRBV20-1 NA TRBJ2-5 NA
CASSGQGATGELFF TGCGCCAGCAGTGGACAGGGGGCCACCGGGGAGCTGTTTTTT TRBV10-1 TRBD1 TRBJ2-2 many
CASSSDRGNEQFF TGTGCCAGCAGCTCGGACAGGGGTAATGAGCAGTTCTTC TRBV5-6 TRBD1 TRBJ2-1 NA
CDSSQVKDANTGELFF TGCGACAGCAGCCAAGTGAAGGACGCGAACACCGGGGAGCTGTTTTTT TRBV4-3 NA TRBJ2-2 NA
CASSLQNNEQFF TGTGCCAGCAGTTTACAAAACAATGAGCAGTTCTTC TRBV27 NA TRBJ2-1 many
CASNSAPGQGIDGYTF TGTGCCAGCAATTCTGCACCGGGACAGGGGATAGATGGCTACACCTTC TRBV25-1 TRBD1 TRBJ1-2 NA
CSARGTGTEQYF TGCAGTGCTAGGGGGACAGGGACCGAGCAGTACTTC TRBV20-1 TRBD1 TRBJ2-7 NA
CASSPYSTDTQYF TGTGCCAGCAGCCCTTACTCCACAGATACGCAGTATTTT TRBV7-3 NA TRBJ2-3 many
CASSAGLNQETQYF TGTGCCAGCAGCGCGGGACTAAACCAAGAGACCCAGTACTTC TRBV12-3/TRBV12-4 TRBD2 TRBJ2-5 NA
CASSFGGTGELFF TGTGCCAGCAGCTTTGGCGGCACCGGGGAGCTGTTTTTT TRBV7-9 NA TRBJ2-2 NA
CASSGRKSSYGQYF TGTGCCAGCAGCGGGCGAAAAAGCTCCTACGGGCAGTACTTC TRBV7-2 NA TRBJ2-7 NA
CASSVAPTSGMNEQFF TGTGCCAGCAGCGTGGCCCCGACTAGCGGGATGAATGAGCAGTTCTTC TRBV9 TRBD2 TRBJ2-1 NA
CASSPNSGGEGNEQFF TGTGCCAGCAGCCCGAATAGCGGGGGGGAGGGTAATGAGCAGTTCTTC TRBV7-3 TRBD2 TRBJ2-1 NA
CATSEAGLEDTQYF TGTGCCACCAGTGAAGCGGGCCTCGAAGATACGCAGTATTTT TRBV24-1 NA TRBJ2-3 NA
CASSVSSRGIQYF TGTGCCAGCAGCGTCTCCTCACGGGGCATTCAGTACTTC TRBV9 NA TRBJ2-4 many